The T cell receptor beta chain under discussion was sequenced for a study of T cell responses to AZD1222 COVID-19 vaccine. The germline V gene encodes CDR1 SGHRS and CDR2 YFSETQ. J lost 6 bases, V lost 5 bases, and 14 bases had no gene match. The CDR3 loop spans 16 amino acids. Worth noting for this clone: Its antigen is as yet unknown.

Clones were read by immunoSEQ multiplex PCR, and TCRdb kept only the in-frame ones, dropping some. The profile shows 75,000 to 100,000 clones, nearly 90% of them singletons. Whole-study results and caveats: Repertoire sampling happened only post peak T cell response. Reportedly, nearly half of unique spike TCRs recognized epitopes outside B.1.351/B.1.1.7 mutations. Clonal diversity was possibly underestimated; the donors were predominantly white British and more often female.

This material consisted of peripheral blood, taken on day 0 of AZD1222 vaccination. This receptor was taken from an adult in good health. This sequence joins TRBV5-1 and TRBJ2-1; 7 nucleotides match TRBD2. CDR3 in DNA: TGCGCCAGCAGACCTCGTGAGGGAGGGCCTTTCAATGAGCAGTTCTTC. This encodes CASRPREGGPFNEQFF.